This T cell receptor beta chain was captured by sequencing in a study of technical replicates of blood from four donors. Data came from immunoSEQ multiplex PCR; TCRdb stores just in-frame clones and leaves some out. The sample has roughly 79,000 clones, approximately 96% seen once; the top ten hold 0.37%. The trim removed 4 bases at V and 4 bases at J, leaving 4 bases unmatched. This CDR3 comprises 15 residues. Germline CDR1 reads PRHDT; CDR2 reads FYEKMQ (reference sequence). This receptor was identified in a human donor in good health. Sequencing input: T cells isolated from PBMCs. The chain employs TRBV13 and TRBJ2-3; TRBD2 matches at 11 bases. Here the CDR3 reads CASSYSGRGADTQYF. The CDR3 DNA reads as TGTGCCAGCAGCTATAGCGGGAGGGGAGCAGATACGCAGTATTTT.